This passage covers 9 T cell receptor beta chains from one sample sequenced in a study of spatial heterogeneity in lung cancer. Whole-study results and caveats: It was found that expanded intratumoral alpha and beta TCR counts tracked tumor mutation counts.

Time point noted: sample taken at primary tumor resection. Antigens for these TCRs are unknown. TCRdb used MiXCR to reprocess the 5' RACE reads, holding one entry per CDR3 protein. The sample includes about 20,000 distinct CDR3 sequences, more than 15% of them seen just once. Sequences were derived from lung tumor tissue, sampled at surgery. The receptors stem from a female donor with early-stage non-small cell lung cancer.

In this sample, this clonotype turned up a few times. In DNA, the CDR3 is TGCGCCAGCAGTAAAGACTCCTTCACAGATACGCAGTATTTT. It translates to CASSKDSFTDTQYF. V usage is TRBV10-1 and J usage is TRBJ2-3; D unclear. The length of the CDR3 is 14 residues. With 5 bases removed from V and 2 bases from J, the gap between germline ends came to 11 bases. In germline, CDR1 is WNHNN, CDR2 SYGVQD (reference sequence).

This clonotype has ten or more counts. CDR3 in DNA: TGTGCCAGCAGTCTACGGCTTAACGAGCAGTACTTC. Translated, it gives CASSLRLNEQYF. V is TRBV12-3 or TRBV12-4 and J is TRBJ2-7; no firm D call. V was pared by 5 bases and J by 5 bases, with 10 bases between. This CDR3 is 12 amino acids long.

To note about this clonotype: A single base separates this from a much larger clone, so it may be a read error. V and J are TRBV27 and TRBJ2-4; the match to TRBD1 covers 7 bases. This CDR3 is 14 amino acids long. The germline V gene has CDR1 MNHEY and CDR2 SMNVEV (reference sequence). CDR3 protein: CASSSGQTKNIRYF. CDR3 sequence (DNA): TGTGCCAGCAGTTCGGGACAGACTAAAAACATTCGGTACTTC.

The rearrangement uses TRBV7-8 and TRBJ2-3; 7 bases fit TRBD2. This CDR3 region has 18 residues. Trimming at V came to 2 bases and at J to 4 bases, leaving 15 bases not matched to a gene. From germline, CDR1 is SGHVS and CDR2 FQNEAQ. This CDR3 reads CASSLKLAAVTTADTQYF. The DNA of the CDR3 is TGTGCCAGCAGCTTAAAGCTAGCGGCTGTTACGACAGCAGATACGCAGTATTTT. Looking up the rest from reference TRBV7-8 and TRBJ2-3 gives the full variable domain: GAGVSQSPRYKVAKRGQDVALRCDPISGHVSLFWYQQALGQGPEFLTYFQNEAQLDKSGLPSDRFFAERPEGSVSTLKIQRTQQEDSAVYLCASSLKLAAVTTADTQYFGPGTRLTVL.

V usage is TRBV6-5 and J usage is TRBJ2-2; D may be TRBD2 (6 bases). With 6 bases removed from V and 1 base from J, the gap between germline ends came to 18 bases. Germline loops: CDR1 MNHEY, CDR2 SVGAGI. The CDR3 is 17 residues long. Here the CDR3 reads CASRGQRVLGNTGELFF. The CDR3 nucleotides are TGTGCCAGCAGGGGCCAGCGGGTTCTAGGGAACACCGGGGAGCTGTTTTTT.

This clonotype was counted ten times or more. This chain links TRBV29-1 with TRBJ2-1; D possibly corresponds to TRBD1 (6 bases). V gave up 8 bases and J gave up 3 bases, with 14 bases separating them. There are 13 residues in the CDR3. CDR1 and CDR2 (germline): SQVTM, ANQGSEA. The CDR3 coding sequence is TGCAGCAGTAAGGGGGTCCTCTACAATGAGCAGTTCTTC. As protein: CSSKGVLYNEQFF.

This clonotype was seen ten or more times. This chain uses TRBV7-2 with TRBJ2-2; TRBD2 aligns across 12 bases. V lost 2 bases and J lost 5; bases outside the gene matches: 6. CDR1 and CDR2 (germline): SGHTA, FQGNSA. The CDR3 consists of 17 residues. The CDR3 loop reads CASSLPRLAGDTGELFF. The CDR3 nucleotides are TGTGCCAGCAGCTTACCCAGACTAGCGGGGGATACCGGGGAGCTGTTTTTT.

This clonotype appeared many times. This chain uses TRBV5-1 with TRBJ2-7; 7 positions agree with TRBD1. Per the germline V gene, CDR1 is SGHRS and CDR2 is YFSETQ. The V and J ends lost 4 bases and 1 base, in that order; junction bases with no gene match: 5. The CDR3 contains 14 residues. The CDR3 is CASSPNRGSYEQYF. CDR3 sequence (DNA): TGCGCCAGCAGCCCTAACAGGGGATCCTACGAGCAGTACTTC.

This clonotype was recorded at least ten times. V usage is TRBV28 and J usage is TRBJ2-5; 10 bases map to TRBD2. This CDR3 comprises 15 residues. Losses at the gene ends were 1 base for V and 6 bases for J; bases not matched to a gene: 5. Germline V gene lookup returns CDR1 MDHEN and CDR2 SYDVKM. The DNA of the CDR3 is TGTGCCAGCAGTTTATCGCTAGCGGGAGTAAAGACCCAGTACTTC. This translates into CASSLSLAGVKTQYF.